These 27 T cell receptor beta chains came from one sample sequenced in a study of T cell changes during pregnancy in multiple sclerosis. Assay used: immunoSEQ multiplex PCR; TCRdb lists only in-frame clones, some missing. The table includes around 63,000 clones, 75% to 95% detected once. The specimen comprised peripheral blood, sampled after pregnancy. Every receptor here comes from a female donor in good health, enrolled as a control in a pregnancy study.

The chain carries TRBV13 and TRBJ2-2, with 7 bases identical to TRBD1. Germline values: CDR1 PRHDT, CDR2 FYEKMQ (reference sequence). V was clipped by 7 bases and J by 1 base; unmatched bases: 9. This CDR3 spans 16 amino acids. CDR3 in amino acids: CASTQRDSLNTGELFF. Written as DNA, the CDR3 is TGTGCCAGCACCCAACGGGACAGCTTGAACACCGGGGAGCTGTTTTTT.

The chain recombines TRBV14 with TRBJ2-5; 12 bases fit TRBD2. The CDR3 length is 16 residues. Unmatched junction bases numbered 4, after V lost 4 bases and J lost 1 base. Germline V gene lookup returns CDR1 SGHDN and CDR2 FVKESK. CDR3 residues: CASSRLGLAGQETQYF. The CDR3 DNA follows: TGTGCCAGCAGCCGATTGGGACTAGCGGGCCAAGAGACCCAGTACTTC.

The chain joins TRBV2 to TRBJ1-2; TRBD1 matches 8 bases. V lost 7 bases, J lost 7 bases, and 8 bases stayed unmatched. The CDR3 spans 13 residues. Germline assignment: CDR1 SNHLY and CDR2 FYNNEI. Here the CDR3 reads CASIRQGTGGYTF. The CDR3 DNA is TGTGCCAGCATTCGACAGGGGACGGGTGGCTACACCTTC.

The chain recombines TRBV6-5 with TRBJ2-1, with 10 bases aligning to TRBD2. Germline V gene lookup returns CDR1 MNHEY and CDR2 SVGAGI. CDR3 length equals 15 residues. The ends lost 6 bases at V and 7 bases at J; junction bases unmatched: 9. The CDR3 sequence: CASSQSGGARNEQFF. In nucleotides, the CDR3 is TGTGCCAGCAGCCAAAGCGGGGGGGCAAGGAATGAGCAGTTCTTC.

The J gene is TRBJ1-2, the V gene TRBV7-9, with 7 bases lining up with TRBD1. The J segment lost 7 bases and the V segment lost 5 bases, leaving 10 bases of the junction unmatched. This CDR3 has 14 residues. CDR1 SEHNR and CDR2 FQNEAQ come from the germline V gene (reference sequence). The CDR3 loop is CASSLGRDSVGYTF. The CDR3 bases are TGTGCCAGCAGCCTAGGGCGGGACAGCGTTGGCTACACCTTC.

This rearrangement joins TRBV5-3 to TRBJ1-1, with D maybe TRBD1 (6 bases). TRBV5-3 is reported as an ORF; its role is uncertain. The CDR3 totals 14 residues. The germline V and J ends were trimmed by 4 bases and 0 bases, with 10 bases remaining between them. For the CDR3, the DNA is TGTGCCAGAAGCGCCAGGGGCATGAACACTGAAGCTTTCTTT. Protein product: CARSARGMNTEAFF.

The DNA for the CDR3 is TGTGCCAGCAGCTGGGACAGGGGGAATTCACCCCTCCACTTT. This gives the protein CASSWDRGNSPLHF. The chain employs TRBV7-2 and TRBJ1-6; 11 bases are a match to TRBD1. In germline, CDR1 is SGHTA, CDR2 FQGNSA. J gave up 7 bases and V 4 bases, and 0 bases lay outside the gene matches. This CDR3 is built from 14 residues.

This chain joins TRBV11-3 and TRBJ2-7; D is possibly TRBD1 (6 bases). The V gene's germline CDR1 is SGHNT and CDR2 YENEEA. There are 12 residues in the CDR3. Deletions cut 3 bases from V and 4 bases from J, with 7 bases between. The CDR3 nucleotides read TGTGCCAGCAGCTTGACAGGTTACGAGCAGTACTTC. Amino acid sequence: CASSLTGYEQYF.

V is TRBV19 and J is TRBJ1-5, with 9 positions matching TRBD1. The CDR3 spans 13 residues. Per the germline V gene, CDR1 is LNHDA and CDR2 is SQIVND (reference sequence). In DNA form, the CDR3 reads TGTGGCACTGGGCCGGACAGGGGTCAGCCCCAGCATTTT. Translating it yields CGTGPDRGQPQHF.

This chain joins TRBV30 and TRBJ2-1, with 10 bases fitting TRBD1. CDR1 and CDR2 (germline): GTSNPN, SVGIG (reference sequence). The CDR3 runs 15 residues. The V segment lost 2 bases and the J segment 5 bases; nucleotides outside the gene matches: 6. The CDR3 DNA reads as TGTGCCTGGAGTATAGGACAGGGGGTACACAATGAGCAGTTCTTC. Translating gives CAWSIGQGVHNEQFF. Based on the CDR3 plus reference TRBV30 and TRBJ2-1, the full variable domain is SQTIHQWPATLVQPVGSPLSLECTVEGTSNPNLYWYRQAAGRGLQLLFYSVGIGQISSEVPQNLSASRPQDRQFILSSKKLLLSDSGFYLCAWSIGQGVHNEQFFGPGTRLTVL.

This clone appeared a few times. The rearrangement uses TRBV27 and TRBJ1-1; D perhaps matches TRBD1 (5 bases). Germline loops: CDR1 MNHEY, CDR2 SMNVEV (reference sequence). This CDR3 has 13 residues. Trimming removed 3 bases from V and 0 bases from J, with 5 bases in between. This chain's CDR3 is CASSFRVNTEAFF. In DNA, the CDR3 is TGTGCCAGCAGTTTCAGGGTGAACACTGAAGCTTTCTTT.

The rearrangement uses TRBV4-3 and TRBJ1-6; D is ambiguous. Germline V gene sequence: CDR1 LGHNA, CDR2 YSLEER. The ends were cut back, 3 bases at V and 3 bases at J, with 15 bases in the middle. This CDR3 spans 17 amino acids. CDR3 amino acids: CASSQATAGLYNSPLHF. The CDR3 nucleotides read TGCGCCAGCAGCCAGGCTACAGCAGGACTCTATAATTCACCCCTCCACTTT.

This chain links TRBV19 with TRBJ1-5, with D unclear. Trimming took off 10 bases at V and 0 bases at J, with 10 bases between the two ends. Germline CDR1 is LNHDA and CDR2 is SQIVND (reference sequence). This CDR3 contains 13 residues. The CDR3 sequence: CAIAADSNQPQHF. As DNA, the CDR3 is TGTGCCATAGCGGCCGATAGCAATCAGCCCCAGCATTTT.

The chain is built from TRBV23-1 and TRBJ1-6, with D possibly being TRBD1 (5 bases). TRBV23-1 is marked as an open reading frame, function uncertain. Trimming took 0 bases from V and 5 from J, leaving 14 bases between them. The CDR3 spans 17 residues. CDR3 nucleotide sequence: TGCGCCAGCAGTCAATCGGGTGTAGCAGGGCATAATTCACCCCTCCACTTT. This encodes CASSQSGVAGHNSPLHF.

The chain uses TRBV5-1 and TRBJ1-5; D perhaps matches TRBD1 (6 bases). This CDR3 comprises 14 residues. CDR1 and CDR2 (germline): SGHRS, YFSETQ. V lost 4 bases, J lost 4 bases, and 12 bases lay in between. CDR3 sequence reads: CASSQDSGNQPQHF. CDR3 in DNA: TGCGCCAGCAGCCAGGACAGCGGAAATCAGCCCCAGCATTTT.

The sample holds one count of this clone. This chain links TRBV4-1 with TRBJ1-3; a weak D match, TRBD1 (6 bases). CDR1 is MGHRA and CDR2 is YSYEKL in the germline V gene. The CDR3 spans 16 residues. The V gene lost 2 bases and the J gene lost 3 bases, with 14 bases spanning the gap. Here the CDR3 DNA reads TGCGCCAGCAGCCAACTAGCGGGGGCTGGTGGAAACACCATATATTTT. Translating it yields CASSQLAGAGGNTIYF.

This clone was seen a few times. This chain uses TRBV10-3 with TRBJ1-6; 9 positions match TRBD1. This CDR3 is 14 amino acids long. Germline CDR1 is ENHRY and CDR2 is SYGVKD. V dropped 6 bases and J dropped 10; count of bases not matched to a gene: 7. The CDR3 coding sequence is TGTGCCATCAGCAACAGGGGGCAGGAATCACCCCTCCACTTT. This codes for CAISNRGQESPLHF.

The chain uses TRBV11-2 and TRBJ1-2, with 9 bases lining up with TRBD1. Germline V gene data show CDR1 as SGHAT and CDR2 as FQNNGV. V lost 7 bases, J lost 8 bases, and 20 bases stayed unmatched. This CDR3 contains 17 residues. The CDR3 is CASTVDRGTGPVAGYTF. CDR3 in DNA: TGTGCCAGCACCGTCGACAGGGGGACGGGTCCGGTTGCCGGCTACACCTTC.

This clone was counted at least ten times. V and J are TRBV30 and TRBJ2-6, with D possibly TRBD2 on 6 matching bases. The CDR3 length is 16 residues. V shed 2 bases and J shed 0 bases, with 11 bases lying between them. Germline loops: CDR1 GTSNPN, CDR2 SVGIG (reference sequence). CDR3 bases: TGTGCCTGGAGTAATGGGGAGGTCTCTGGGGCCAACGTCCTGACTTTC. It codes for CAWSNGEVSGANVLTF.

The rearrangement links TRBV20-1 to TRBJ1-1; D remains unclear. CDR3 length equals 10 residues. Per the germline V gene, CDR1 is DFQATT and CDR2 is SNEGSKA (reference sequence). The V gene lost 5 bases and the J gene lost 4 bases, with 5 bases spanning the gap. CDR3 residues: CSAFSTEAFF. In DNA, the CDR3 is TGCAGTGCTTTCAGCACTGAAGCTTTCTTT.

This clone occurred once. The chain links TRBV18 to TRBJ2-1; D is uncertain. Germline-derived CDR1 and CDR2 are KGHSH and LQKENI. CDR3 length: 13 amino acids. V was shortened by 5 bases and J by 5 bases, with 10 bases between the two germline ends. CDR3 residues: CASSSYTDNEQFF. Written as DNA, the CDR3 is TGTGCCAGCTCATCATACACCGACAATGAGCAGTTCTTC.

The gene calls are TRBV15 and TRBJ1-1, with D uncertain. Per the germline V gene, CDR1 is LNHNV and CDR2 is YYDKDF (reference sequence). V lost 0 bases, J lost 7 bases, and 6 bases lay in between. The CDR3 sequence is 12 residues long. The CDR3 protein is CATSRDQFEAFF. The CDR3 coding sequence is TGTGCCACCAGCAGAGATCAATTTGAAGCTTTCTTT.

This sequence joins TRBV11-3 and TRBJ2-1, with 7 bases lining up with TRBD2. This CDR3 has 15 residues. Germline CDR1 reads SGHNT; CDR2 reads YENEEA. Germline trimming cut 6 bases from V and 4 bases from J; bases unmatched to any gene: 9. As DNA, the CDR3 is TGTGCCAGCAGTGAAGCCGGGGGGTTTTACAATGAGCAGTTCTTC. It specifies CASSEAGGFYNEQFF.

This sequence joins TRBV15 and TRBJ1-2; 11 positions match TRBD1. Germline V lookup: CDR1 LNHNV, CDR2 YYDKDF (reference sequence). This CDR3 is 15 amino acids long. V gave up 5 bases and J gave up 6 bases; unmatched junction bases: 8. The CDR3 DNA reads as TGTGCCACCAGCCGGGACAGGGGGTTTGGAAATGGCTACACCTTC. It codes for CATSRDRGFGNGYTF. Full variable domain (missing parts from reference TRBV15 and TRBJ1-2): DAMVIQNPRYQVTQFGKPVTLSCSQTLNHNVMYWYQQKSSQAPKLLFHYYDKDFNNEADTPDNFQSRRPNTSFCFLDIRSPGLGDTAMYLCATSRDRGFGNGYTFGSGTRLTVV.

This chain links TRBV5-8 with TRBJ2-1; D call uncertain. The germline V and J ends were trimmed by 2 bases and 13 bases, with 10 bases remaining between them. CDR3 length: 11 amino acids. CDR1 and CDR2 from the germline V gene are SGHTS and YDEGEE. CDR3 DNA sequence: TGTGCCAGCAGCTTCGTACTTACCCAGTTCTTC. The encoded protein is CASSFVLTQFF. Variable domain in full (rest from reference TRBV5-8 and TRBJ2-1): EAGVTQSPTHLIKTRGQQATLRCSPISGHTSVYWYQQALGLGLQFLLWYDEGEERNRGNFPPRFSGRQFPNYSSELNVNALELEDSALYLCASSFVLTQFFGPGTRLTVL.

J is TRBJ2-2 and V is TRBV4-2, with D possibly being TRBD2 (5 bases). This CDR3 has 14 amino acids. V lost 5 bases, J lost 1 base, and 8 bases lay in between. CDR1 and CDR2 (germline): LGHNA, YNFKEQ. CDR3 coding DNA: TGTGCCAGCAGCGCCGCGGGGAACACCGGGGAGCTGTTTTTT. The encoded protein is CASSAAGNTGELFF.

The CDR3 sequence is CASSLRGSRDIDTQYF. CDR3 nucleotide sequence: TGTGCCAGCAGCCTCCGCGGCTCCCGGGATATAGATACGCAGTATTTT. The genes are TRBV7-3 and TRBJ2-3; TRBD2 is a possible D gene (5 bases). With 5 bases removed from V and 5 bases from J, the gap between germline ends came to 20 bases. Germline V lookup: CDR1 SGHTA, CDR2 FQGTGA. The CDR3 runs to 16 residues.